This record covers a single T cell receptor beta chain. The antigen it binds to is not known. No base qualities exist here, and no much larger clone lies one base off it. CDR1 SGHRS and CDR2 YFSETQ were looked up in the germline V gene. Including cysteine and phenylalanine, the CDR3 has 15 amino acids. The DNA shown is the 45-base CDR3, in frame from base 1. At the junction V is shortened by 4 bases and J by 6 bases; bases outside the gene matches: 9. The data were obtained in a study of blood T cell repertoires in COVID-19 (dated by TCRdb to 2019 to 2021). About the study as a whole: Collaborator samples came from the United States, Italy and Spain and covered acute and convalescent phases of COVID-19. Subjects who had been exposed to COVID-19, were actively infected with it, or had recovered from it provided the deeply sampled blood TCRbeta repertoires that made up the dataset. A de-identified subject ID, COVID-19 status, age in years and sex were almost always included in the sample metadata. Where available, HLA class I and class II types were taken from metadata supplied by the sample provider and were not determined by assay-based typing. A freely available public database, intended as a resource for researchers studying the immune response to SARS-CoV-2, is where the repertoires were released. The samples were drawn from the first 160 participants of the ongoing ImmuneRACE study and from about 1,200 subjects provided by 6 global collaborators. The material from the prospective study consisted of cDNA or gDNA derived from T cells, B-cell-depleted T cells, or PBMCs. The investigation overall reported the following: How much clinical and demographic metadata was included differed by source and by participant, and the metadata was provided uncurated.

TCRbeta CDR3 regions were amplified from genomic DNA by means of the immunoSEQ Assay, a bias-controlled multiplex PCR. The paper's data handling went like this. Within the assay, amplification of reference gene primers was used to estimate how many nucleated cells each sample contained. To quantify the absolute abundance of each unique TCRbeta CDR3 rearrangement, sequence reads were collapsed and filtered. For each sample, productive Simpson clonality was calculated as the square root of Simpson's diversity index across productive rearrangements. Sourced from immuneACCESS, this table was stored by TCRdb with only in-frame sequences that have V and J called. A share of the clones is absent; for the studies checked, an unresolved V gene accounts for under half, and the remainder has no known explanation. V and J calls and clone size are copied from that table; D and trimming were computed from the DNA. The sample table lists 150,000 to 200,000 clones, about 75% of them with a count of one. Of the sample, about 28% is held by the ten largest clones.

Each collaborating institution followed its own protocols to collect whole blood in K2EDTA tubes. For TCRbeta analysis, collaborators shipped samples in one of three forms: frozen whole blood, isolated PBMCs, or DNA extracted from either of those sample types. The receptor comes from a woman aged 70-85 years with acute or convalescent COVID-19. The chain uses TRBV5-1 and TRBJ2-2; 7 of the junction bases match TRBD2. The sequencing sample was made of peripheral blood. The bases are TGCGCCAGCAGCCCCATAGTCCGGGGGGCCGGGGAGCTGTTTTTT. Its coded protein is CASSPIVRGAGELFF.